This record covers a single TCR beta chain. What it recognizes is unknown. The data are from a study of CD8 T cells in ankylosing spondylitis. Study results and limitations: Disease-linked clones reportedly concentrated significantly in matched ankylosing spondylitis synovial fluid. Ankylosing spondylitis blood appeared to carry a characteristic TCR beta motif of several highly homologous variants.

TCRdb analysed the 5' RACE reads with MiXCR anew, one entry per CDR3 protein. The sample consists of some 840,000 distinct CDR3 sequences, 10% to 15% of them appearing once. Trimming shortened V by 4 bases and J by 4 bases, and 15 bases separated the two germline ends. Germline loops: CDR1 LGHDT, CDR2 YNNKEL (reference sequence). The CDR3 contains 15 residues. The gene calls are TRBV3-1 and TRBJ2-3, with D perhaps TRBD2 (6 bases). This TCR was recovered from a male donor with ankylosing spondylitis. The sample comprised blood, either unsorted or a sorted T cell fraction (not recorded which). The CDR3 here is CASSPFAGSPDTQYF. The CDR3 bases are TGTGCCAGCAGCCCATTTGCGGGATCTCCAGATACGCAGTATTTT.